The T cell receptor beta chain described here comes from a study of OX40 agonist ivuxolimab in advanced cancers. As for the study in general: Ivuxolimab is a fully human IgG2 antibody that activates OX40 (CD134). Administration of intravenous ivuxolimab to patients occurred every 2 weeks at 0.01 to 10 mg/kg.

Assay: immunoSEQ multiplex PCR; the TCRdb copy retains only in-frame clones and omits some. This table holds approximately 80,000 clones, roughly 84% found once. The sequence derives from an adult with an advanced solid tumor such as melanoma, head and neck, liver or kidney cancer. The sample in question was CD4+ or CD8+ T cells sorted from blood, obtained in a trial of the OX40 agonist ivuxolimab.

This chain's CDR3 is CASSPQGGGNQPQHF. The CDR3 DNA sequence: TGTGCCAGCTCACCACAGGGGGGCGGCAATCAGCCCCAGCATTTT. J is TRBJ1-5 and V is TRBV18; a weak D match, TRBD1 (6 bases). This CDR3 is 15 amino acids long. Looked up from germline, CDR1 is KGHSH and CDR2 is LQKENI. Trimming took off 1 base at V and 2 bases at J, with 9 bases between the two ends.